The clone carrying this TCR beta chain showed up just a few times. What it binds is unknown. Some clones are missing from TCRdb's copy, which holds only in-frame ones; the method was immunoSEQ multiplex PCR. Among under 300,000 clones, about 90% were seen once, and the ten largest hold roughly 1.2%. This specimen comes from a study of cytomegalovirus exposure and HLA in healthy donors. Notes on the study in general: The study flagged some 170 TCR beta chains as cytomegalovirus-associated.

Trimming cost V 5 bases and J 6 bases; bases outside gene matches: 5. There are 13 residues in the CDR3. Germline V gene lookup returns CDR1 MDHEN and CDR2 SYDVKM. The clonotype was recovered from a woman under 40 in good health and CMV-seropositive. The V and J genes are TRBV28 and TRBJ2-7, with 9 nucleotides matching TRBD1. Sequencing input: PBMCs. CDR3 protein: CASSKGQGGEQYF. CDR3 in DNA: TGTGCCAGCAGTAAGGGACAGGGTGGCGAGCAGTACTTC.